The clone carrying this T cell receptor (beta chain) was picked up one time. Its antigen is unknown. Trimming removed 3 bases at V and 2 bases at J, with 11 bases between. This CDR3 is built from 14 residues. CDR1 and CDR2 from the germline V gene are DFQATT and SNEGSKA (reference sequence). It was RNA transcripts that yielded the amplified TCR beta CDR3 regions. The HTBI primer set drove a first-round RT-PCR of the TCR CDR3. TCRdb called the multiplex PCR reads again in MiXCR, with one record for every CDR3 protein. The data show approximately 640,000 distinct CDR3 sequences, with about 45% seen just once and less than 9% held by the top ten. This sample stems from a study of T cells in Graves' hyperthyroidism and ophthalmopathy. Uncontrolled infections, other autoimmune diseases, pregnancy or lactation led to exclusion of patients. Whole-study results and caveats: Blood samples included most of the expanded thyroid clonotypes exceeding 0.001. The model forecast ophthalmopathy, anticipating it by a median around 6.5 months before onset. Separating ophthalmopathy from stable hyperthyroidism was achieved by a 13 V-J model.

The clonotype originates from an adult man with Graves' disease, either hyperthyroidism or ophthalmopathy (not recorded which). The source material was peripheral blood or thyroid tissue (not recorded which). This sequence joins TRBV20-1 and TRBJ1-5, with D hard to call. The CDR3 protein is CSARAPIGNQPQHF. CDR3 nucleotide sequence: TGCAGTGCTAGGGCCCCTATTGGCAATCAGCCCCAGCATTTT.